Listed below are T cell receptor beta chains from one sample, sequenced in a study of blood T cells in healthy people across ages. Via MiXCR, TCRdb re-called the 5' RACE reads, giving one row per CDR3 protein. Of 1.5 million to 2 million distinct CDR3 sequences in the sample, about 28% were seen once. The sample consisted of blood. These TCRs come from a young woman in good health. Both conserved end residues are part of each CDR3. A D gene is named only where the DNA matches it firmly. Size values are once, few and many counts, or a class for expanded clones, and some rows have none.

j_call clone_size v_call d_call cdr3_nt cdr3_aa
TRBJ2-6 few TRBV6-1 - TGTGCCAGCAGTGTTCACTATTTCTCTGGGGCCAACGTCCTGACTTTC CASSVHYFSGANVLTF
TRBJ1-2 few TRBV28 - TGTGCCAGCAGTCCAGCCTCGACCCTACTGGCCTATGGCTACACCTTC CASSPASTLLAYGYTF
TRBJ2-3 many TRBV10-2 TRBD1 TGCGCCACCGACAGGGCTAGCACAGATACGCAGTATTTT CATDRASTDTQYF
TRBJ2-1 - TRBV6-6 TRBD2 TGTGCCAGTCGGACTAGCGGGGGCCGCAATGAGCAGTTCTTC CASRTSGGRNEQFF
TRBJ2-2 many TRBV9 TRBD2 TGTGCCAGCAGCCTGGGACTAGCGGCGAACACCGGGGAGCTGTTTTTT CASSLGLAANTGELFF
TRBJ1-2 - TRBV28 TRBD1 TGTGCCAGCAGAGAAAACCGGGACAGCGGATCCTATGGCTACACCTTC CASRENRDSGSYGYTF
TRBJ2-5 - TRBV5-4 TRBD1 TGTGCCAGCAGCTCTCGCAGGGGGCAGGGGGCGGCAGAGCAGTACTTC CASSSRRGQGAAEQYF
TRBJ2-6 few TRBV28 - TGTGCCAGCAGTTTACTTCCACGGGGAACTGGGGCCAACGTCCTGACTTTC CASSLLPRGTGANVLTF
TRBJ2-2 many TRBV3-1 - TGTGCCAGCAGCCAAGCCGGGGAGCTGTTTTTT CASSQAGELFF
TRBJ2-7 few TRBV2 - TGTGCCAGCAGCCGAAGCGAGGATGAGCAGTACTTC CASSRSEDEQYF
TRBJ1-5 few TRBV28 TRBD1 TGTGCCAGCAGTTCCGACAGGGAGGGGGGTCAGCCCCAGCATTTT CASSSDREGGQPQHF
TRBJ2-1 - TRBV7-9 TRBD2 TGTGCCAGCAGTCCGAGGGGCCTAGCGGGGGACAGGGAGCAGTTCTTC CASSPRGLAGDREQFF
TRBJ1-5 - TRBV27 - TGTGCCAGCAGTCCCTCTAGGGGGGTTCAGCCCCAGCATTTT CASSPSRGVQPQHF
TRBJ1-6 - TRBV5-5 TRBD1 TGTGCCAGCAGCCCCCAGACAGGGAGGGCTGATTCACCCCTCCACTTT CASSPQTGRADSPLHF
TRBJ2-3 - TRBV7-2 - TGTGCCAGCAGCTTGGTGGCTGGTTTGGGGGATACGCAGTATTTT CASSLVAGLGDTQYF
TRBJ1-3 few TRBV20-1 - TGCAGTGCTAGAGTCCCAGATTCTGGAAACACCATATATTTT CSARVPDSGNTIYF
TRBJ2-1 few TRBV10-3 - TGTGCCATCAGCGGCTCCCTCTCCTACAATGAGCAGTTCTTC CAISGSLSYNEQFF
TRBJ1-1 - TRBV20-1 - TGCAGTGCTAGAGAACGGGTGATACTGAACACTGAAGCTTTCTTT CSARERVILNTEAFF
TRBJ2-7 - TRBV10-3 - TGTGCCATCAGTGAACCGGGACTGTCCTACGAGCAGTACTTC CAISEPGLSYEQYF
TRBJ2-1 many TRBV3-1 TRBD1 TGTGCCAGCAGCCCACTCCCAGGGGGCGAAGGAGGCGAGCAGTTCTTC CASSPLPGGEGGEQFF
TRBJ2-3 - TRBV20-1 TRBD1 TGCAGTGCTCCCGACAGGGGCGACACAGATACGCAGTATTTT CSAPDRGDTDTQYF
TRBJ1-3 - TRBV12-3/TRBV12-4 - TGTGCCAGCAGTTTAGCACTGGGTCGGGGCGGAAACACCATATATTTT CASSLALGRGGNTIYF
TRBJ2-7 many TRBV3-1 - TGTGCCAGCAGCCCGTGGGACCGCTCCTACGAGCAGTACTTC CASSPWDRSYEQYF
TRBJ2-7 few TRBV20-1 TRBD1 TGCAGTGCGATCGCCGGGACAGCCGGTTCCTACGAGCAGTACTTC CSAIAGTAGSYEQYF
TRBJ2-7 - TRBV20-1 TRBD1 TGCAGTGCTGCCTCAGCGACAGGGTCCTACGAGCAGTACTTC CSAASATGSYEQYF
TRBJ2-4 - TRBV20-1 TRBD2 TGCAGTGCTAGAGAGGGGAAGTCAGCGGGAGGCTGGAACATTCAGTACTTC CSAREGKSAGGWNIQYF
TRBJ1-1 - TRBV19 TRBD1 TGTGCCAGTCTAGGACAGGGGTTTGAAGCTTTCTTT CASLGQGFEAFF
TRBJ2-1 few TRBV5-6 TRBD2 TGTGCCAGCAGCTTGTCTAGCGGGAGACACCCATACAATGAGCAGTTCTTC CASSLSSGRHPYNEQFF
TRBJ2-6 few TRBV3-1 - TGTGCCAGCAGCCAACCCGGGATAGGCCTCTCTGGGGCCAACGTCCTGACTTTC CASSQPGIGLSGANVLTF
TRBJ2-7 many TRBV29-1 - TGCAGCGTTGTATTCTCCTACGAGCAGTACTTC CSVVFSYEQYF
TRBJ2-7 few TRBV29-1 - TGCAGCGTTGAAGAGTATGCTAGACTCCGAAACGAGCAGTACTTC CSVEEYARLRNEQYF
TRBJ2-7 many TRBV6-5 TRBD1 TGTGCCAGCAGTTATAAGGGGGCTGGCGAGCAGTACTTC CASSYKGAGEQYF